These T cell receptor beta chains were read from a single sample in a study of blood T cell repertoires in COVID-19. Sequencing was performed with immunoSEQ multiplex PCR; in TCRdb, only in-frame clones are kept and a portion is missing. Among fewer than 50,000 clones listed, 80% to 90% were seen once. Specimen: peripheral blood. These TCRs come from a woman aged 80 or over with active or convalescent COVID-19. Both conserved end residues are part of each CDR3. Fields, in order: V gene, clone size, D gene, CDR3 length, J gene, CDR3 DNA, CDR3 protein. The D gene is left open where the match is weak. Only part of the rows carry a size: once, few, many, or a class if the clone is expanded.

v_call: TRBV3-1/TRBV3-2
clone_size: once
d_call: TRBD2
cdr3_length: 16
j_call: TRBJ2-7
cdr3_nt: TGTGCCAGCAGCCAAGGGGTCTTAGCGGGAGTAGCCGAGCAGTACTTC
cdr3_aa: CASSQGVLAGVAEQYF

v_call: TRBV7-8
clone_size: NA
d_call: NA
cdr3_length: 13
j_call: TRBJ1-1
cdr3_nt: TGTGCCAGCAGCCCCAGGCTGAACACTGAAGCTTTCTTT
cdr3_aa: CASSPRLNTEAFF

v_call: TRBV6-6
clone_size: once
d_call: NA
cdr3_length: 13
j_call: TRBJ1-1
cdr3_nt: TGTGCCAGCAGTTACTTAGGACAGACTGAAGCTTTCTTT
cdr3_aa: CASSYLGQTEAFF

v_call: TRBV10-2
clone_size: NA
d_call: NA
cdr3_length: 15
j_call: TRBJ2-5
cdr3_nt: TGCGCCAGCAACTCCGGGACTGGGGTTCGGGAGACCCAGTACTTC
cdr3_aa: CASNSGTGVRETQYF

v_call: TRBV5-1
clone_size: NA
d_call: TRBD1
cdr3_length: 15
j_call: TRBJ2-3
cdr3_nt: TGCGCCAGCAGCCCGGGACAGGGCTTAACAGATACGCAGTATTTT
cdr3_aa: CASSPGQGLTDTQYF

v_call: TRBV6-5
clone_size: NA
d_call: TRBD2
cdr3_length: 15
j_call: TRBJ2-7
cdr3_nt: TGTGCCAGCAGGCCGGGGACTAGCGATCCTTACGAGCAGTACTTC
cdr3_aa: CASRPGTSDPYEQYF

v_call: TRBV30
clone_size: NA
d_call: TRBD2
cdr3_length: 14
j_call: TRBJ2-7
cdr3_nt: TGTGCCTGGAGTTTGACTAGCGGGAGTCACGAGCAGTACTTC
cdr3_aa: CAWSLTSGSHEQYF

v_call: TRBV15
clone_size: few
d_call: TRBD1
cdr3_length: 18
j_call: TRBJ2-6
cdr3_nt: TGTGCCACCAGCAGGACAGGACAGGTGAACTCTGGGGCCAACGTCCTGACTTTC
cdr3_aa: CATSRTGQVNSGANVLTF

v_call: TRBV30
clone_size: NA
d_call: NA
cdr3_length: 13
j_call: TRBJ1-1
cdr3_nt: TGTGCCTGGAGTGTACGGGGTTTGTCTGAAGCTTTCTTT
cdr3_aa: CAWSVRGLSEAFF

v_call: TRBV24-1
clone_size: NA
d_call: TRBD1
cdr3_length: 16
j_call: TRBJ1-5
cdr3_nt: TGTGCCACCAGTGATACCGGGACAGGCAAACATCAGCCCCAGCATTTT
cdr3_aa: CATSDTGTGKHQPQHF

v_call: TRBV9
clone_size: few
d_call: TRBD2
cdr3_length: 14
j_call: TRBJ2-1
cdr3_nt: TGTGCCAGCAGCGTCGGGGGGGCCTACAATGAGCAGTTCTTC
cdr3_aa: CASSVGGAYNEQFF

v_call: TRBV11-3
clone_size: NA
d_call: TRBD1
cdr3_length: 15
j_call: TRBJ2-5
cdr3_nt: TGTGCCAGCAGCTTAGGAGGGACAGGGGGAGAGACCCAGTACTTC
cdr3_aa: CASSLGGTGGETQYF

v_call: TRBV28
clone_size: NA
d_call: NA
cdr3_length: 14
j_call: TRBJ1-5
cdr3_nt: TGTGCCAGCAGTCCAGAGGCGGGCAATCAGCCCCAGCATTTT
cdr3_aa: CASSPEAGNQPQHF

v_call: TRBV7-3
clone_size: NA
d_call: TRBD2
cdr3_length: 16
j_call: TRBJ2-2
cdr3_nt: TGTGCCAGCAGCTCCACTAGCGGGAGCGGTGGCGGGGAGCTGTTTTTT
cdr3_aa: CASSSTSGSGGGELFF

v_call: TRBV7-2
clone_size: NA
d_call: TRBD1
cdr3_length: 17
j_call: TRBJ1-6
cdr3_nt: TGTGCCAGCAGCTTAAGGGGCCCACAGGGGCCTAATTCACCCCTCCACTTT
cdr3_aa: CASSLRGPQGPNSPLHF

v_call: TRBV7-9
clone_size: NA
d_call: TRBD2
cdr3_length: 14
j_call: TRBJ2-2
cdr3_nt: TGTGCCACCAGGACTAGCGGGGACACCGGGGAGCTGTTTTTT
cdr3_aa: CATRTSGDTGELFF

v_call: TRBV18
clone_size: NA
d_call: TRBD1
cdr3_length: 15
j_call: TRBJ2-7
cdr3_nt: TGTGCCAGCTCATTAGGGACAGGGGAAGGTTACGAGCAGTACTTC
cdr3_aa: CASSLGTGEGYEQYF

v_call: TRBV28
clone_size: NA
d_call: NA
cdr3_length: 17
j_call: TRBJ1-4
cdr3_nt: TGTGCCAGCACCCTCCAGTTCCGACAGACAACTAATGAAAAACTGTTTTTT
cdr3_aa: CASTLQFRQTTNEKLFF

v_call: TRBV4-2
clone_size: NA
d_call: NA
cdr3_length: 15
j_call: TRBJ2-7
cdr3_nt: TGTGCCAGCAGCCAAGAGACTGAGACGGGCTACGAGCAGTACTTC
cdr3_aa: CASSQETETGYEQYF

v_call: TRBV6-6
clone_size: NA
d_call: NA
cdr3_length: 17
j_call: TRBJ2-6
cdr3_nt: TGTGCCAGCAGTCCCGGACAGAAACTTCCTGGGGCCAACGTCCTGACTTTC
cdr3_aa: CASSPGQKLPGANVLTF